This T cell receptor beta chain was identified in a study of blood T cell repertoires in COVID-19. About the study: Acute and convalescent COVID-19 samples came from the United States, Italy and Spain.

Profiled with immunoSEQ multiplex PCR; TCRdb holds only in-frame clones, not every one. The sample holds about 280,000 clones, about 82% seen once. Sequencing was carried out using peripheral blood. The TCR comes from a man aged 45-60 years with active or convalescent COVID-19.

The CDR3 here is CATSYTGVQPQHF. CDR3 nucleotides: TGTGCCACCAGCTATACAGGGGTACAGCCCCAGCATTTT. The rearrangement joins TRBV15 to TRBJ1-5; TRBD1 matches 7 bases. Per germline, CDR1 LNHNV and CDR2 YYDKDF (reference sequence). Trimming cost V 5 bases and J 7 bases; bases outside gene matches: 5. CDR3 length equals 13 residues.